The entry below gives a single TCR beta chain sequence along with its context. From germline, CDR1 is SGHTA and CDR2 FQGNSA. The junction had 6 bases not matched to a gene; V was cut back by 5 bases and J by 1 base. This CDR3 comprises 16 residues. This sample stems from a study of T cell changes during pregnancy in multiple sclerosis. Sequencing was performed with immunoSEQ multiplex PCR; in TCRdb, only in-frame clones are kept and a portion is missing. The profile shows around 55,000 clones, 85% to 90% of them singletons. The chain has TRBV7-2 and TRBJ2-7, with TRBD1 identical over 12 bases. This receptor was identified in a female donor with multiple sclerosis, enrolled in a pregnancy study. The sequences come from CD4+ T cells from peripheral blood mononuclear cells, collected in the first trimester of pregnancy. In DNA, the CDR3 is TGTGCCAGCAGCCCAGGGACAGGGGGCGCTTCCTACGAGCAGTACTTC. Translation: CASSPGTGGASYEQYF. The full variable domain, in which reference TRBV7-2 and TRBJ2-7 provide the parts outside the CDR3, is GAGVSQSPSNKVTEKGKDVELRCDPISGHTALYWYRQSLGQGLEFLIYFQGNSAPDKSGLPSDRFSAERTGGSVSTLTIQRTQQEDSAVYLCASSPGTGGASYEQYFGPGTRLTVT.